This T cell receptor beta chain originates from a study of cytomegalovirus exposure and HLA in healthy donors (dated by TCRdb to 2016 to 2017). Notes on the research overall: An earlier analysis of fewer than 750 of the donors reported around 280 Gb of sequence data and 100 million to 120 million unique TCR beta sequences obtained from 180 million or so T cells. An early release that covered 640 HLA-typed donors contained approximately 300 gigabases of sequencing data and about 84 million unique TCR sequences. Of the approximately 400 genotyped donors, around 81% fell in the genetic ancestry cluster associated with self-reported Caucasian donors. The study aimed to test whether cataloging public T cell receptors could reveal signatures of past pathogen exposure. Using immunosequencing, the study profiled T cell repertoires from 550 to 750 subjects and related those repertoires to cytomegalovirus serostatus. In addition to the first cohort of 666 subjects, a separate validation cohort of under 150 different subjects was used. To predict cytomegalovirus infection status, the study combined high-throughput TCR immunosequencing, statistical association of individual TCRs with disease status, and machine learning. A later analysis re-analyzed previously published TCR beta repertoires from roughly 600 donors and added high-resolution HLA genotyping to study TCR occurrence patterns. In the later analysis, no new phenotypic data were used to find candidate immune exposures; instead, reliance was placed on TCR beta sequences and their occurrence across donors. To decide whether each TCR beta V gene segment behaved as functional or pseudogenic, an earlier analysis of fewer than 750 of the donors relied on high-throughput TCR beta sequencing. Alongside the repertoire data, information on donor age, sex, ethnicity and CMV serostatus was compiled. In a later genetic analysis, genome-wide SNP genotypes for about 65% of the roughly 670 donors were used, and that subset was treated as a discovery cohort. Every repertoire in the discovery cohort had been generated on one and the same sequencing platform. Class I and class II HLA loci were covered by the typing at four-digit resolution. Typing coverage varied by locus: roughly 629-640 donors for A, B, C, DRB1 and DQB1; about 520 for DQA1; about 570 for DPA1; 450 to 480 for DPB1. Roughly five DR-DQ haplotypes were handled as single units for association and clustering, since linkage in the cohort was strong. Across 300 to 500 genotyped donors of the cohort, an average of approximately 200,000 unique TCR beta nucleotide sequences per donor were sequenced, and 15% to 20% of those sequences were non-productive. On the study overall, not on this receptor specifically: Some IMGT-functional V segments, including TRBV6-2 and TRBV6-3, could not be told apart with the 87-base-pair reads, so those segments were excluded. Because HLA typing was unavailable for some donors at each locus, only the typed subset was used in association tests. Broadly in line with IMGT annotations, most TCR beta V segments showed up in productive rearrangements about 90% or about 30% of the time in an earlier analysis of around 550 of the donors. In a later analysis, the rate of TCR association differed among HLA loci, with DRB1 alleles having the most associated TCRs and HLA-C alleles having the fewest. A few of the identified cytomegalovirus-associated TCR beta chains were confirmed in vitro to be specific for cytomegalovirus antigens. In a later analysis, several top co-occurrence clusters were reported to appear linked to parvovirus B19, influenza, CMV and Epstein-Barr virus. Compared with the 666-donor mean, donors in an Asian-associated ancestry cluster had fewer N-insertions in productive TCRs, according to a later genetic analysis. The authors suggested that the approach could potentially be extended to other disease states and immunological phenotypes. Specific HLA alleles were associated with 15,000 to 20,000 TCR beta sequences at a false discovery rate of 0.05 in a later analysis. A total of roughly 160 TCR beta chains were listed by the study as associated with cytomegalovirus. In both the original and validation cohorts, the classifier was reported to diagnose cytomegalovirus status with high specificity and sensitivity. Most TCR sequences were observed very rarely across donors, whereas some public TCRs were present in many individuals. When HLA alleles, especially DR and DQ, strongly co-occurred, attributing TCR associations to individual alleles was difficult. Sequencing depth was assumed to be roughly uniform across donors in the presence/absence analyses, though that assumption may not hold. Most CMV-associated TCR beta chains appeared to be HLA-restricted in a later analysis, and the HLA associations seemed to be driven largely by CMV exposure. A later genetic analysis associated a missense DCLRE1C variant with V-gene and J-gene trimming of TCR beta chains, and an independent cohort replicated the association. In a later analysis, HLA-associated TCR beta chains were found to be more clonally expanded and to have lower generation probabilities than equally common non-associated chains. The only immune exposure information available for the cohort was CMV serostatus. Because counts were too low, about 18 rarely observed V segments, including chromosome 9 orphons, were excluded from the earlier analysis of 587 of the donors. A further reported finding was that TCR beta sequences accurately predicted the HLA-A and HLA-B alleles for most subjects in the first cohort. Linkage disequilibrium might explain the correlated functional status among segregating V segments, but an unknown experimental factor could not be excluded. A cluster of highly shared sequence variants was judged likely to be a technical artifact of the sequencing pipeline. In this cohort, only TCR beta chains were sequenced, and detectable features were limited by the absence of alpha or paired-chain data.

The method behind the library was the immunoSEQ multiplex PCR assay. A mixture of 60 forward primers for TCR Vbeta segments and 13 reverse primers for TCR Jbeta segments was used in the multiplex PCR. A multiplex PCR assay on genomic DNA amplified the CDR3 region of rearranged TCR beta genes. On the Illumina HiSeq System, the amplified TCR beta libraries were sequenced as 87-base-pair reads. Under the source paper's analysis protocol: A later analysis counted around 72 million unique TCR beta chains across the 666 repertoires, and some 11 million of these chains were shared by at least two donors. To remove PCR and sequencing errors, raw reads were error-corrected and collapsed into unique sequences using a nearest-neighbor algorithm that merged closely related sequences. Alignment of CDR3 sequences to IMGT reference sequences was used to assign V, D and J gene segments. Each retained sequence needed at least a six-nucleotide match to both a V gene segment and a J gene segment. Rearrangements were called productive when the CDR3 lacked stop codons and stayed in frame with V and J; all others were non-productive. Following IMGT convention, CDR3 was defined as the stretch from the second conserved V-encoded cysteine to the conserved J-encoded phenylalanine. The earlier analysis of about 610 of the donors excluded sequences that lacked an unambiguous match to a single V gene segment. In an earlier analysis of several hundred of the donors, a V segment was called functional when productive rearrangements were above 56.7%, and segregating when the standard deviation between donors exceeded 5%. To diagnose cytomegalovirus status from the catalog of TCR beta chain sequences, a statistical classification framework was built. V and J gene assignment, in a later analysis, came from comparing TCR nucleotide sequences with IMGT/GENE-DB human TR gene sequences. Using the TCRdist pipeline, a later analysis assigned CDR3 sequences along with most-parsimonious VDJ recombination scenarios. A later analysis defined each TCR beta chain by its CDR3 amino acid sequence plus V-gene family, and excluded reads lacking a unique V-gene family. A later analysis removed over 500 highly shared, low-generation-probability nucleotide sequences to deal with suspected cross-contamination and a sequencing artifact. In a later analysis, a clonal expansion index for each public chain was calculated from normalized within-repertoire ranks of inferred template counts. In a later analysis, generation probabilities were computed with a VDJ recombination model fitted to out-of-frame rearrangements, and the resulting probabilities were checked against IGoR. A later analysis scored TCR-TCR, TCR-HLA and TCR-CMV co-occurrence with hypergeometric tests, applying a repertoire-size bias correction to TCR pairs. In a later analysis, false discovery rates were estimated by permuting HLA or CMV assignments 20 times. In a later analysis, co-occurring TCRs were grouped with DBSCAN, and TCRdist sequence similarity was added when clustering was performed within HLA-allele-positive subsets. Repertoires with fewer than 30,000 or more than 120,000 public chains, plus five repertoires with anomalous nucleotide sharing, were excluded from co-occurrence clustering. TCRdb re-hosts the immuneACCESS table, in-frame sequences only. Its copies lack some clones; in the studies checked, an unresolved V gene accounts for under half of them, and the cause for the rest is not known. The V and J calls and clone size were taken over from that table, and D and trimming were inferred from the DNA. In all, the sample holds some 170,000 clones, and 75% to 85% of those were seen once. Jointly, the top ten make up about 11% of the sample.

Regarding this clone: There is no known antigen for this receptor. At one boundary the junction diverges from the germline segment, which might be a read error.

The CDR3 spans 16 residues, from the cysteine through the phenylalanine. Just CDR3 DNA is preserved here, 48 bases in frame from base 1. The germline V gene encodes CDR1 ENHRY and CDR2 SYGVKD. The cohort comprised 550 to 700 healthy bone marrow donors. Cohort members were all nominally healthy when sampled, although unrecorded immune exposures were likely present. The donor tested CMV seropositive and was one of the 289 seropositive cohort members. A peripheral blood sample was provided by each donor, and peripheral blood mononuclear cells were used for TCR beta sequencing. Genomic DNA was extracted from the blood cell samples with the Qiagen DNeasy Blood Extraction Kit.

The sequence was obtained from a man in his fifties or sixties in good health and CMV-seropositive. The sequence joins TRBV10-3 to TRBJ2-6; a tentative D match to TRBD1 spans 5 bases. The specimen sequenced was PBMCs. In nucleotides, the sequence is TGTGCCATCACTCCAGGGATGGTCTCTGGGGCCAACGGCCTGACTTTC. It encodes CAITPGMVSGANGLTF.